This TCR beta chain stems from a study of T cell responses to AZD1222 COVID-19 vaccine listed by TCRdb under 2021. Background on the whole study: A total of approximately 230 trial participants underwent TCR sequencing, of whom some 210 received two doses of AZD1222 and around 26 received two doses of the MenACWY control vaccine. Trial participants were enrolled by age into subgroups of 18-55, 56-69 and 70-plus years, and around 140, 26 and 57 TCR-sequenced participants, respectively, were included in these subgroups. Here is what the overall study found, with its caveats: After two AZD1222 doses, both the breadth and the depth of spike-specific TCRs were significantly higher than at day 0 and than in MenACWY recipients. Conclusions about previously exposed vaccinees were limited because only six AZD1222 recipients were SARS-CoV-2 seropositive at baseline. No day 14 peak-response samples were available, so repertoires were characterized only after the peak T cell response. The whole spike protein was spanned by vaccine-associated CD4 TCRs, and dominant responses were seen in regions 160-218 and 743-854. Most participants were white British and females outnumbered males, and the authors suggested that clonal diversity may have been underestimated. The 56-69-year group was small, and its depth increase did not reach significance, likely because of low power. Epitopes outside the regions mutated in the B.1.351 and B.1.1.7 variants were reportedly recognized by nearly half of the unique spike-specific TCRs.

CDR3 length: 14 amino acids, cysteine to phenylalanine. Only the CDR3 portion is preserved as DNA: 42 bases, with reading frame beginning at the first base. The CDR3 regions of human TCRbeta chains were subjected to immunosequencing. For the original study's pipeline: Repertoire TCRs were checked for matches against a reference library of SARS-CoV-2-specific TCRs that had been generated using the MIRA antigen-specificity platform. Breadth was defined as the fraction of unique TCRs that were SARS-CoV-2-associated, and depth was defined as the fraction of total T cells that were SARS-CoV-2-associated. Using the MIRA data, each spike-specific TCR was mapped to the spike region that the TCR reacts to and placed in a CD4 or CD8 class. Log10-transformed breadth and depth values were compared by one-way ANOVA with Sidak's multiple comparisons tests. The table was pulled from immuneACCESS by TCRdb, which kept in-frame rearrangements only. Such tables lose some clones; where checked, under half of the loss comes from unresolved V genes, and the rest has no known cause. V and J calls and clone size are given by that table; D and trimming were obtained from the DNA. Within this sample are about 120,000 clones, with roughly nine tenths of them counted one time only. 3% of the sample is taken by the ten largest.

The sample's time point label, decoded: about 28 days (+/-7) after the second vaccine dose. AZD1222 recipients given second doses at about 4 weeks or at about 12 weeks were pooled, since spike-specific TCR depth and breadth were not found to differ between the two schedules. Vaccinee samples were obtained from the UK trials COV001 and COV002, which included a single-blind randomized controlled phase 2/3 trial of AZD1222 (ChAdOx1 nCoV-19) in healthy adults. For TCRbeta chain sequencing, PBMC samples from trial participants were taken at day 0 and at day 28 after the second dose. Regarding this clone: The clone's antigen remains unknown. Base qualities are not provided; no much larger clone lies one nucleotide away.

The sequence was obtained from an adult who received the AZD1222 COVID-19 vaccine. Rearrangement joined TRBV7-5 to TRBJ1-5; TRBD1, the D gene given by the table, was not confirmed from the DNA. TRBV7-5 represents a pseudogene. This material consisted of peripheral blood, taken 28 days after the second AZD1222 dose. The CDR3 protein sequence reads: CARSLPRVRQPQHF. At the DNA level, the sequence is TGTGCCAGAAGCTTACCCAGGGTTCGACAGCCCCAGCATTTT.